The sequence of this T cell receptor (beta chain) was determined in a study of graft-versus-host responses after intestinal transplantation. Across the whole study: All recipients were given anti-thymocyte globulin induction, and tacrolimus and steroids were then administered for three to four years.

This clone is labeled as medium-sized. TCRdb keeps only in-frame clones here, not all; method: immunoSEQ multiplex PCR. The data hold tens of thousands of clones, with approximately 40% observed a single time. Broader study findings: Ileal or blood samples showed some GvH clones first, and such clones were also found in recipient marrow. Peak circulating GvH clone levels were associated with early post-transplant HvG declines.

The CDR3 sequence is 13 residues long. The V gene's germline CDR1 is MRHNA and CDR2 SNTAGT. V lost 5 bases to trimming and J lost 4 bases, with 11 bases between them. With roughly 200,000 irradiated, violet-dye-labeled stimulator cells, roughly 200,000 CFSE-labeled responder cells were plated. This sequence was found in a human patient who was an organ donor for intestinal transplantation. The gene calls are TRBV6-4 and TRBJ1-1; D unclear. Sample: alloreactive CD8+ T cells from a mixed lymphocyte reaction culture, taken before transplantation. The subset: CFSE-low proliferating T cells sorted from roughly 6-day pre-transplant mixed lymphocyte reaction (GvH or HvG direction). CDR3 in DNA: TGTGCCAGCAGTCTCGATGTGGGCACTGAAGCTTTCTTT. Translation gives CASSLDVGTEAFF.